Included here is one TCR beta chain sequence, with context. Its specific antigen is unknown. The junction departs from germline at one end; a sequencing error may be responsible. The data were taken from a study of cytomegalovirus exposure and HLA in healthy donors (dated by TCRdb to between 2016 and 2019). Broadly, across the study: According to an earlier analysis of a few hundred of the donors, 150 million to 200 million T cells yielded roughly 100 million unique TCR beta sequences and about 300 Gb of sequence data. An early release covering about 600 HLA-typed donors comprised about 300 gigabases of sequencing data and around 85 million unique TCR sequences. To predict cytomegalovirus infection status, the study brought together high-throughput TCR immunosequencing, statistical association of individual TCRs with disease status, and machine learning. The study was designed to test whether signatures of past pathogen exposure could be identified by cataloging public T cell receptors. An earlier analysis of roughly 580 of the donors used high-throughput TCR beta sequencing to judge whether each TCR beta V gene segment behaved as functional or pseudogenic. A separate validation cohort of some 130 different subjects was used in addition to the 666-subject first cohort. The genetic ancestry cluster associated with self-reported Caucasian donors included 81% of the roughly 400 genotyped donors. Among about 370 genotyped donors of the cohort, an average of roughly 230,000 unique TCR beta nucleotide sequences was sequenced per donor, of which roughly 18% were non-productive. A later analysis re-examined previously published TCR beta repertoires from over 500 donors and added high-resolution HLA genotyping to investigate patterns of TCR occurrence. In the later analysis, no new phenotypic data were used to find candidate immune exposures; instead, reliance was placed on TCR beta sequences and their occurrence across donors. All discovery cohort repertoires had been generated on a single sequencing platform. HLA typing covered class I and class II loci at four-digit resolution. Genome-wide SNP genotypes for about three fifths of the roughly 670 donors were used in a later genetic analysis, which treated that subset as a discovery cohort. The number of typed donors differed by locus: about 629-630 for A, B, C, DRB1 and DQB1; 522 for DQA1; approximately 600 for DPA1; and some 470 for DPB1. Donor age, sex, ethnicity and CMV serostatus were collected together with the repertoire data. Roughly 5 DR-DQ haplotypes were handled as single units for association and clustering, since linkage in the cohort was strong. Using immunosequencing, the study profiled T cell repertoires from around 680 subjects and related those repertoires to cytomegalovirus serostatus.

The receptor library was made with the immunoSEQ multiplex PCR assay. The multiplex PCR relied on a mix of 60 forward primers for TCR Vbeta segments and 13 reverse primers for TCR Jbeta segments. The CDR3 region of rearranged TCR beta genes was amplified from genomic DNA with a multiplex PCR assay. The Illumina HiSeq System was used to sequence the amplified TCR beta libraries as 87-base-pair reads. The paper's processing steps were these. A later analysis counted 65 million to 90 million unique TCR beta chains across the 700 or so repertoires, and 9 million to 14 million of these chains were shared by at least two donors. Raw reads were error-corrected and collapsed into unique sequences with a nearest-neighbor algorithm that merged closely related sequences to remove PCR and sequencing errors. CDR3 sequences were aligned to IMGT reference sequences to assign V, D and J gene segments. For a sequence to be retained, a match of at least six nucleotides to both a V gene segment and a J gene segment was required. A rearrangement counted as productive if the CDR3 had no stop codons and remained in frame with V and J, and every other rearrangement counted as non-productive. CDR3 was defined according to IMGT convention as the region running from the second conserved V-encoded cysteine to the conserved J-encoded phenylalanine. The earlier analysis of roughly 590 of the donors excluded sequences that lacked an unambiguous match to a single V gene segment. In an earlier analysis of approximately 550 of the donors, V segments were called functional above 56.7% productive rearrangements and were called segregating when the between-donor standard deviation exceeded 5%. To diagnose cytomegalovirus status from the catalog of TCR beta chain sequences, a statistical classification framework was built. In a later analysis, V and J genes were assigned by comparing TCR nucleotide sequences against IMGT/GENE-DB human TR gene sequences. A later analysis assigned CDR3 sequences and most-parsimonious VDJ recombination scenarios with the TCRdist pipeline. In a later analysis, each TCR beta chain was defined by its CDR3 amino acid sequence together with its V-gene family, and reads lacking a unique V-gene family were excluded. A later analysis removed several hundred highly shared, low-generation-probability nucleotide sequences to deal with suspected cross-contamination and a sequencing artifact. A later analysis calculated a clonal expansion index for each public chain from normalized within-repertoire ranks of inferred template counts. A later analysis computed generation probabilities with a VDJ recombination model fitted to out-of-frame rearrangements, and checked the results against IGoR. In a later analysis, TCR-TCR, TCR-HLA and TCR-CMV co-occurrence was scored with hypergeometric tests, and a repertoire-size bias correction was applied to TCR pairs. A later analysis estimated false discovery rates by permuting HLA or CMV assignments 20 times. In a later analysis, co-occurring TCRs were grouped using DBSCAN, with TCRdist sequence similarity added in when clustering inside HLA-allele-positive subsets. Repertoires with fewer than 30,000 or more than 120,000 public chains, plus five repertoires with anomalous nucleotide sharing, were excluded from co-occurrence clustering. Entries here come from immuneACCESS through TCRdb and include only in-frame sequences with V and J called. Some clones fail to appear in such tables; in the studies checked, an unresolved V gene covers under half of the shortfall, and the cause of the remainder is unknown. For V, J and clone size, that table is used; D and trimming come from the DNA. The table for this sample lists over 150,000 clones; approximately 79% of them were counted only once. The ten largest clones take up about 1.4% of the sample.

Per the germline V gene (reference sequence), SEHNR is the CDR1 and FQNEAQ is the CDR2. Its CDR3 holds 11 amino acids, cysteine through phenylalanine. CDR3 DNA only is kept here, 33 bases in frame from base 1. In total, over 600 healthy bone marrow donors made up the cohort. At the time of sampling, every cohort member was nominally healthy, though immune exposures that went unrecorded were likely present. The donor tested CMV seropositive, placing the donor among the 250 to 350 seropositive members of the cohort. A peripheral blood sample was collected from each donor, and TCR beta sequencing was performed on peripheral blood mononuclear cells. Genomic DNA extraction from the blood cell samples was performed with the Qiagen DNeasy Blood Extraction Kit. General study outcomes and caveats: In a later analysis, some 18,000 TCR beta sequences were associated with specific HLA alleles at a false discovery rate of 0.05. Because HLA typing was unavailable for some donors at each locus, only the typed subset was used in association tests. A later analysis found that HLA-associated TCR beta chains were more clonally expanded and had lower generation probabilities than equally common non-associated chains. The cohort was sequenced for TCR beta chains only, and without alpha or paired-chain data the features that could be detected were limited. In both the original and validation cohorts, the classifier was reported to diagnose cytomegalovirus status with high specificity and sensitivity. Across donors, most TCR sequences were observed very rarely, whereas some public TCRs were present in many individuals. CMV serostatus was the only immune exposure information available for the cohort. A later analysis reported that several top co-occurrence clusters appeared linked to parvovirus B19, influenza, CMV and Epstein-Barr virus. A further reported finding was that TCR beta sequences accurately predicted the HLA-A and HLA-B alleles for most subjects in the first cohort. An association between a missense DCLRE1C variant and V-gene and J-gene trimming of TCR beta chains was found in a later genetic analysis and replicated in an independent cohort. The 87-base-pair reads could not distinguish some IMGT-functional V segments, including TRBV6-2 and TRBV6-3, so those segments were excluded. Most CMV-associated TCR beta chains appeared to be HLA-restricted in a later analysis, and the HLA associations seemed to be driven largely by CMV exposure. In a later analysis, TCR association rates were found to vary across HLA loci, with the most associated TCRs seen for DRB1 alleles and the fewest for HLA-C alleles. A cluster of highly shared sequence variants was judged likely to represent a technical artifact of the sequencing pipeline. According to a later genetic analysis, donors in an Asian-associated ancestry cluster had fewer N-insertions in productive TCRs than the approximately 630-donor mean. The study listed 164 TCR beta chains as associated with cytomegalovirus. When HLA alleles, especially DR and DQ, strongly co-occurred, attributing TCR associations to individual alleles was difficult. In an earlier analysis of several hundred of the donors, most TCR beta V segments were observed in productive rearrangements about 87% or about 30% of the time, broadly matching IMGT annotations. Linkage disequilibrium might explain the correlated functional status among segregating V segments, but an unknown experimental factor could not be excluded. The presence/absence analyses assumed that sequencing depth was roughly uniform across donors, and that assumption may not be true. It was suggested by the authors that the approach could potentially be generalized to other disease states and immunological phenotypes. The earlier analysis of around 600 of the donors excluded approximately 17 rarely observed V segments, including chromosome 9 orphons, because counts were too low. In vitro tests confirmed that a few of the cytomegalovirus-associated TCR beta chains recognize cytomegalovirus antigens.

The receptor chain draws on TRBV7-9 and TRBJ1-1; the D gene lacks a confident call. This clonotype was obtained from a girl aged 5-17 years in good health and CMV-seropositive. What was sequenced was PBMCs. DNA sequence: TGTTCCAGCAGCTCCCCCGTCGAGGCTTTCTTT. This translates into CSSSSPVEAFF.